Detailed here is one T cell receptor beta chain. This sample is part of a study of blood T cell repertoires in COVID-19. Study details: T cells, B-cell-depleted T cells, or PBMCs provided the cDNA or gDNA that served as material.

Germline CDR1 reads LGHNA; CDR2 reads YNFKEQ. The CDR3 sequence is 18 residues long. V shed 0 bases, J shed 6 bases, and the junction held 13 bases outside the gene matches. In the authors' methods: Estimated nucleated cell counts came from reference gene primer amplification. Sequenced by immunoSEQ multiplex PCR; TCRdb stores in-frame clones only, minus some. V and J calls and clone size follow that table, whereas D and trimming were derived from the DNA. The sample consists of more than 200,000 clones, around four fifths of them appearing once. This clonotype was sampled from a woman between 40 and 50 years old with active or convalescent COVID-19. The gene calls are TRBV4-2 and TRBJ2-7; TRBD2 matches at 11 bases. The sequenced sample consisted of peripheral blood. In nucleotides, the CDR3 is TGTGCCAGCAGCCAAGAAAGCGCACGACTAGCGGGGAAGGGCGAGCAGTACTTC. It encodes CASSQESARLAGKGEQYF.